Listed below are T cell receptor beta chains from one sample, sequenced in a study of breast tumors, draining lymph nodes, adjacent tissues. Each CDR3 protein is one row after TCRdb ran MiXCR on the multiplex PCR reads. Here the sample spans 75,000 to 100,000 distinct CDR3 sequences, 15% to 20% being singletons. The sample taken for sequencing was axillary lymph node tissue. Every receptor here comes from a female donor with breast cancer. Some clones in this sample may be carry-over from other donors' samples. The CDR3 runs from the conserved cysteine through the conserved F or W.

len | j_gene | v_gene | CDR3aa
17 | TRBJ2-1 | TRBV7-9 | CASSLSVGDQLYNEQFF
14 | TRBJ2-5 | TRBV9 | CASAGIVEGETQYF
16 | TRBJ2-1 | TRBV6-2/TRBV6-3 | CASSSTNRGFMGEQFF
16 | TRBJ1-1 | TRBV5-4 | CASSLQGWTGLIGAFF
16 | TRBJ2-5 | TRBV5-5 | CASSPRGQGIQETQYF
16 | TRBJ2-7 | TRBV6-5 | CASSYDRRRRSYEQYF
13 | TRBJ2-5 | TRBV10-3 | CAISDDREETQYF
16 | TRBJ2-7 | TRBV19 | CASSIGRGSRSYEQYF
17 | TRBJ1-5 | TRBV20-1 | CSASAGERQGKLQPQHF
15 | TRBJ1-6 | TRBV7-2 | CASSPGQGEISPLHF
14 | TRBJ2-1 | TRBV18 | CASSATSGSAREFF
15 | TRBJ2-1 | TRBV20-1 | CSAETSGSGGGEQFF
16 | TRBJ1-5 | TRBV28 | CASSLFWTGGNQPQHF
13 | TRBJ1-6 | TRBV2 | CASASGYNSPLHF
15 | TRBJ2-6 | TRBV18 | CASSRTGTGANVLTF
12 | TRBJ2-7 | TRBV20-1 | CSVTGNSYEQYF
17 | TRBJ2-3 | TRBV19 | CASSSRDSGSATDTQYF
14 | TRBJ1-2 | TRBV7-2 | CASNWQGGSYGYTF
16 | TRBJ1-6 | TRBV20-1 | CSAREGMSYYNSPLHF
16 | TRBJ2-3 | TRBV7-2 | CASSRDIAGGRDTQYF
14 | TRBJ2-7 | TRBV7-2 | CASSLAQGPYEQYF
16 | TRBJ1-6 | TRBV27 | CASSLSPYEQGGSLHF
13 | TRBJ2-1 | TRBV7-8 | CASSLERVNEQFF
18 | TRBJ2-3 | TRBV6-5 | CASSYSGQGAYSTDTQYF
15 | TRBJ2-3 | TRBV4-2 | CASSQGGLAGGGYYF
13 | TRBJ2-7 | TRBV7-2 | CASTREAPNEQYF
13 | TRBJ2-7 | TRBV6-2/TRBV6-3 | CASSYGQYYEQYF